This T cell receptor beta chain was documented in a study of identifying expanded T cells in peripheral blood (dated by TCRdb to 2018 to 2020). General notes on the study: Technical replicates were generated by sequencing separate aliquots of the same genomic DNA pool, with four replicates compared pairwise.

Overall results and qualifications from the work: Across all healthy-donor time intervals, the beta-binomial model significantly lowered both the number of clones called differentially abundant and the false-positive rate. The binomial model flagged roughly 1.1 differentially abundant clones between technical replicates, compared with about 15 over about two weeks and about 20 over about four weeks. Variance in clone template counts between approximately 2-week samples significantly increased with total template count across all healthy donors. It was expected by the authors that biological variance in healthy repertoires might increase further over much longer intervals, such as months to years.

TCRbeta CDR3 regions were profiled by bias-controlled multiplex PCR amplification of genomic DNA with the immunoSEQ Assay. On the authors' methods: To quantify the absolute abundance of each unique TCRbeta CDR3 region, the sequences were collapsed and filtered. Differential abundance was assessed using a binomial (Fisher-equivalent) model and a beta-binomial model in which time-dependent variance fitted from healthy donors was added. Clones with fewer than 5 combined templates were excluded, and clones with Benjamini-Hochberg FDR below 0.01 were called differentially abundant. Beta-binomial variance was modeled as a function of total template count across the two samples using the form v = (b*log(k)+a)^2. Imported from immuneACCESS, the table was reduced by TCRdb to in-frame sequences with V and J called. These copies leave out some clones; in studies compared against another copy, an unresolved V gene accounts for under half, and the cause of the remainder is not known. V, J and clone size were drawn from that table, and D and trimming were deduced from the DNA. The sample table shows more than 50,000 clones, and about four fifths are seen once. The ten most abundant clones make up about 19% of the sample.

Regarding this clone: The antigen it recognizes is unknown. No per-base quality is available; no much larger clone lies one base away.

During the collection period, no immune events, such as infections, were documented for the healthy donors. Time-dependent variance in a beta-binomial model of T-cell clone differential abundance was calibrated using healthy-donor blood repertoires as a training cohort. The training cohort comprised approximately 10 healthy donors, 3 female and 7 male. An age range of roughly 29 to 70 years, with an average of about 39 years, was recorded for the donors. Obtained from a commercial supplier, whole blood was collected from each healthy donor at three time points set around 2 weeks apart. For immunosequencing, genomic DNA was extracted from unsorted whole blood. The CDR3 spans 15 residues, from the cysteine through the phenylalanine. Only the CDR3 DNA stays, 45 bases, in frame from base 1. The CDR1 and CDR2 encoded by the germline V gene are SGHTA and FQGNSA. Trimming removed 5 bases from V and 4 bases from J, leaving 17 bases between the germline ends.

The chain is assembled from TRBV7-2 and TRBJ1-1, with the D gene too uncertain to name. Sequencing input: blood. The sequence was obtained from a person aged 18 to 69 in good health. In nucleotide form, the sequence is TGTGCCAGCAGCCCCGTCGGAGGGCTAGGCACTGAAGCTTTCTTT. The encoded protein is CASSPVGGLGTEAFF.